This T cell receptor (beta chain) was obtained from a study of T cell responses to AZD1222 COVID-19 vaccine (dated by TCRdb to the early 2020s). Study-level background: A total of under 250 trial participants underwent TCR sequencing, of whom some 200 had received two doses of AZD1222 and around 25 had received two doses of the MenACWY control vaccine. Trial participants were enrolled by age into subgroups of 18-55, 56-69 and 70-plus years, and approximately 150, 30 and 60 TCR-sequenced participants, respectively, were included in these subgroups.

Per the germline V gene, SGHNT is the CDR1 and YENEEA is the CDR2. V was cut back by 5 bases and J by 5 bases, leaving a gap of 12 bases between them. The CDR3, from cysteine to phenylalanine, totals 13 residues. Just the 39-base CDR3 DNA is kept, in frame starting at base 1. According to the study, the label for this sample's time point signals: about 28 days (+/-7) after the second vaccine dose. Because spike-specific TCR depth and breadth did not differ between the two schedules, AZD1222 recipients who got a second dose at roughly 4 weeks were pooled with those who got a second dose at roughly 12 weeks. Samples from vaccinated people were obtained from the UK trials COV001 and COV002, which included a single-blind randomized controlled phase 2/3 trial of AZD1222 (ChAdOx1 nCoV-19) in healthy adults. Trial participant PBMC samples were collected at day 0 and day 28 after the second dose for TCRbeta chain sequencing.

About this clone itself: The clone's antigen remains unknown. The sample holds no much larger clone one base away, and base qualities are not on file.

What the work shows at the level of the full study, not this receptor alone: Because no samples from the day 14 peak response were available, repertoires could be characterized only after the peak T cell response. In the small 56-69-year group, the increase in depth fell short of significance, most likely because of low power. Reportedly, almost half of the unique spike-specific TCRs recognized epitopes lying outside the regions that are mutated in the B.1.351 and B.1.1.7 variants. Spike-specific TCR breadth and depth rose significantly after two AZD1222 doses compared with day 0 and with MenACWY recipients. CD4 TCRs associated with the vaccine covered the entire spike protein, and the dominant responses were in regions 160-218 and 743-854. Conclusions about previously exposed vaccinees were limited because only a handful of AZD1222 recipients were SARS-CoV-2 seropositive at baseline. Participants were mostly white British and included more females than males, and it was suggested by the authors that clonal diversity may have been underestimated.

The CDR3 regions of human TCRbeta chains were subjected to immunosequencing. Turning to the authors' computational methods: TCRs in the repertoires were matched against a reference library of SARS-CoV-2-specific TCRs that had been generated with the MIRA antigen-specificity platform. Breadth was defined as the fraction of unique TCRs that were SARS-CoV-2-associated. Depth was defined as the fraction of total T cells that were SARS-CoV-2-associated. Using the MIRA data, each spike-specific TCR was mapped to the spike region that the TCR reacts to and placed in a CD4 or CD8 class. Log10-transformed breadth and depth values were compared by one-way ANOVA with Sidak's multiple comparisons tests. TCRdb took this table from immuneACCESS and kept in-frame rearrangements with V and J called. Such tables lack part of the clones; where checked against another copy, unresolved V genes explain under half of the gap, and the rest is unexplained. The V and J calls and clone size come from that table; D and trimming were worked out from the DNA. The sample table holds some 60,000 clones, of which around 80% were seen once. Around 3.5% of the sample is taken by the ten largest.

The sequence is built from TRBV11-3 and TRBJ1-1, with the D gene not confidently named. The source was peripheral blood, collected 28 days after the second AZD1222 dose. The source is an adult who received the AZD1222 COVID-19 vaccine. The CDR3 protein: CASSLSGVTEAFF. Here is the DNA: TGTGCCAGCAGCCTTAGCGGAGTTACTGAAGCTTTCTTT.